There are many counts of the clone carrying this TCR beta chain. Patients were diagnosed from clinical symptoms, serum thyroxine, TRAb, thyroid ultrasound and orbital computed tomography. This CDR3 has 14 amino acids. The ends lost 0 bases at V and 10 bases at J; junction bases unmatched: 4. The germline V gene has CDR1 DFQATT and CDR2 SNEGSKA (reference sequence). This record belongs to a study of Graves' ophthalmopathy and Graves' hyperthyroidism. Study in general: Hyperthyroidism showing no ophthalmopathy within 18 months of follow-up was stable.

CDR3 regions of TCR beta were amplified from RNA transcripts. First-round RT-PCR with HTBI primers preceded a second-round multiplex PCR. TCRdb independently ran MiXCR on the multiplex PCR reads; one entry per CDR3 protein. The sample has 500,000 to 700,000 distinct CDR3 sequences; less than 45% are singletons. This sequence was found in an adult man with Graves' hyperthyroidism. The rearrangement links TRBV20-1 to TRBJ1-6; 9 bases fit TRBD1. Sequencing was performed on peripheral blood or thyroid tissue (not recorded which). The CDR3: CSAREGTGQSPLHF. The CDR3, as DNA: TGCAGTGCTAGAGAGGGGACAGGGCAATCACCCCTCCACTTT.